The rows below give T cell receptor beta chains drawn from one sample of a study of blood T cell repertoires in COVID-19. The method was immunoSEQ multiplex PCR; TCRdb's version includes in-frame clones alone and lacks a portion of them. In the table there are 120,000 or so clones, more than 70% of which are singletons. What was sequenced was peripheral blood. The receptors derive from a woman younger than 45 who had recovered from COVID-19. Both conserved end residues are part of each CDR3. The order of the fields is V gene, clone size, D gene, J gene, CDR3 protein, CDR3 DNA. A D gene is named only where the DNA matches it firmly. Clone size, where shown, is once, few, many, or a class for clones that have expanded.

TRBV7-3,-,TRBD1,TRBJ2-6,CASSLRTGPSGANVLTF,TGTGCCAGCAGCTTACGGACAGGGCCCTCTGGGGCCAACGTCCTGACTTTC
TRBV19,-,-,TRBJ2-2,CASSTGNNGELFF,TGTGCCAGTAGTACAGGGAATAACGGGGAGCTGTTTTTT
TRBV11-2,-,-,TRBJ1-3,CASSRWAGTGNTIYF,TGTGCCAGCAGCCGCTGGGCGGGAACTGGAAACACCATATATTTT
TRBV5-5,-,-,TRBJ2-3,CASSLESTPDTQYF,TGTGCCAGCAGCCTGGAGTCGACACCAGATACGCAGTATTTT
TRBV7-9,-,TRBD1,TRBJ1-1,CAGDRASNTEAFF,TGTGCCGGCGACAGGGCCTCGAACACTGAAGCTTTCTTT
TRBV6-5,-,-,TRBJ1-1,CASRSSNTEAFF,TGTGCCAGCAGGAGTTCGAACACTGAAGCTTTCTTT
TRBV7-9,-,-,TRBJ2-2,CASSGRGINTGELFF,TGTGCCAGCAGCGGCAGGGGAATTAACACCGGGGAGCTGTTTTTT
TRBV3-1/TRBV3-2,once,-,TRBJ1-1,CASSQVGIEAFF,TGTGCCAGCAGCCAAGTCGGGATTGAAGCTTTCTTT
TRBV27,-,-,TRBJ1-3,CASSPSRDSGNTIYF,TGTGCCAGCAGCCCTTCCCGGGACTCTGGAAACACCATATATTTT
TRBV2,-,-,TRBJ1-1,CASSPSGRNTEAFF,TGTGCCAGCAGCCCTAGTGGGAGGAACACTGAAGCTTTCTTT
TRBV19,once,TRBD1,TRBJ1-5,CASSKRQGANNQPQHF,TGTGCCAGTAGCAAACGACAGGGGGCTAACAATCAGCCCCAGCATTTT
TRBV6-2/TRBV6-3,-,-,TRBJ2-1,CASSERGMSYNEQFF,TGTGCCAGCAGCGAACGGGGGATGTCCTACAATGAGCAGTTCTTC
TRBV5-4,few,TRBD1,TRBJ1-2,CASSRDRGNYGYTF,TGTGCCAGCAGCCGGGACAGGGGTAACTATGGCTACACCTTC
TRBV2,-,TRBD1,TRBJ1-2,CASRDGWTGGFYGYTF,TGTGCCAGCAGGGACGGGTGGACAGGGGGCTTCTATGGCTACACCTTC
TRBV29-1,-,-,TRBJ2-7,CSVAQGPYEQYF,TGCAGCGTTGCGCAGGGGCCCTACGAGCAGTACTTC
TRBV6-5,-,TRBD1,TRBJ2-2,CASKPDRGNTGELFF,TGTGCCAGCAAACCGGACAGGGGGAACACCGGGGAGCTGTTTTTT
TRBV7-7,once,TRBD2,TRBJ2-1,CASSPVRGSYNEQFF,TGTGCTAGCAGCCCCGTGCGGGGGAGCTACAATGAGCAGTTCTTC
TRBV12-2,-,-,TRBJ2-3,CASRYQRRRGRGTDTQYF,TGTGCAAGTCGCTACCAGCGGCGCAGGGGGCGCGGCACAGATACGCAGTATTTT
TRBV2,many,TRBD1,TRBJ2-3,CASSSPDRVAIATQYF,TGTGCCAGCAGTTCACCTGACAGGGTAGCAATTGCTACGCAGTATTTT
TRBV7-9,once,-,TRBJ2-4,CASSPGGTKNIQYF,TGTGCCAGCAGCCCAGGAGGGACCAAAAACATTCAGTACTTC
TRBV7-7,-,-,TRBJ2-1,CASSLQGSSYNEQFF,TGTGCTAGCAGCTTACAGGGCAGCTCCTACAATGAGCAGTTCTTC
TRBV6-5,-,-,TRBJ2-3,CASSSQTGGDTQYF,TGTGCCAGCAGTTCTCAGACCGGGGGAGATACGCAGTATTTT
TRBV3-1/TRBV3-2,-,-,TRBJ1-5,CASSFHSGEGQPQHF,TGTGCCAGCAGCTTCCACAGTGGGGAGGGACAGCCCCAGCATTTT